Listed below are T cell receptor beta chains from one sample, sequenced in a study of STAT3 mutations in large granular lymphocyte leukemia. Profiled with immunoSEQ multiplex PCR; TCRdb holds only in-frame clones, not every one. Seen here are several thousand clones, roughly 94% observed once, and the top ten hold around 33%. Sequencing input: peripheral blood mononuclear cells. Every receptor here comes from a man in his 60s with T-cell large granular lymphocyte leukemia. Some clones in this sample may be carry-over from other donors' samples. The CDR3 runs from the conserved cysteine through the conserved F or W.

v_call	j_call	cdr3_aa
TRBV11-2	TRBJ2-3	CASSSGEGGDTQYF
TRBV11-2	TRBJ1-1	CASSLGASNTEAFF
TRBV30	TRBJ2-7	CACIPGHSSYEQYF
TRBV7-9	TRBJ2-1	CASSFPGSGRENEQFF
TRBV10-3	TRBJ1-5	CAISDRGGNQPQHF
TRBV18	TRBJ2-3	CASSHRASTDTQYF
TRBV7-2	TRBJ2-5	CASSGLGSETQYF
TRBV2	TRBJ2-7	CASSVGLGTKGNEQYF
TRBV19	TRBJ1-2	CASSQDRGRVYGYTF
TRBV7-2	TRBJ1-2	CASSLVGVAGYGYTF
TRBV7-3	TRBJ2-7	CASSQKGGGTYEQYF
TRBV18	TRBJ2-7	CASSPRAQFDEQYF
TRBV9	TRBJ2-3	CASSVASGRAADTQYF